This passage covers 22 T cell receptor beta chains from one sample sequenced in a study of blood T cell repertoires in COVID-19. The repertoire was sequenced with immunoSEQ multiplex PCR; TCRdb's copy has only in-frame clones and lacks some. In the table there are 200,000 to 250,000 clones, almost 90% of which are singletons. The sample was PBMCs or T cells enriched from blood (not recorded which). These receptor sequences come from a woman aged 45-65 years with acute COVID-19.

The genes are TRBV5-1 and TRBJ2-3; 7 nucleotides line up with TRBD1. With 1 base clipped from V and 3 bases from J, the junction kept 11 bases outside the gene matches. Per germline, CDR1 SGHRS and CDR2 YFSETQ. This CDR3 spans 17 amino acids. The CDR3 bases are TGCGCCAGCAGCTTGCCCCGACGAGGGGGCGGTACAGATACGCAGTATTTT. Amino acid sequence: CASSLPRRGGGTDTQYF.

In this sample, this clone turned up once. V usage is TRBV19 and J usage is TRBJ1-6; D is unresolved. The CDR3 runs 18 residues. The germline V and J ends were trimmed by 5 bases and 9 bases, with 26 bases remaining between them. CDR1 and CDR2 (germline): LNHDA, SQIVND (reference sequence). CDR3 sequence reads: CASSASGMGLSESSPLHF. As DNA, the CDR3 is TGTGCCAGTAGTGCTTCCGGGATGGGCCTCTCTGAAAGTTCACCCCTCCACTTT. The variable domain in full, with the rest retrieved from reference TRBV19 and TRBJ1-6, is DGGITQSPKYLFRKEGQNVTLSCEQNLNHDAMYWYRQDPGQGLRLIYYSQIVNDFQKGDIAEGYSVSREKKESFPLTVTSAQKNPTAFYLCASSASGMGLSESSPLHFGNGTRLTVT.

This clone was seen more than once but under ten times. V gene TRBV12-3 or TRBV12-4 combines with J gene TRBJ1-4; D perhaps matches TRBD1 (5 bases). Deletions cut 6 bases from V and 5 bases from J, with 10 bases between. The CDR3 runs to 13 residues. CDR3 in DNA: TGTGCCAGCAGGAGCAGGGTCAATGAAAAACTGTTTTTT. This translates into CASRSRVNEKLFF.

This chain joins TRBV6-5 and TRBJ1-2; 10 positions agree with TRBD1. Germline V gives CDR1 MNHEY, CDR2 SVGAGI. J lost 3 bases, V lost 5 bases, and 3 bases had no gene match. The CDR3 sequence is 14 residues long. This CDR3 reads CASSRDRGDYGYTF. The CDR3 DNA is TGTGCCAGCAGTAGGGACAGGGGTGACTATGGCTACACCTTC.

The gene calls are TRBV7-8 and TRBJ2-7; 8 bases agree with TRBD1. The CDR3 totals 13 residues. CDR1 and CDR2 (germline): SGHVS, FQNEAQ. After removal of 4 bases from V and 6 bases from J, the junction contained 5 bases not matched to a gene. CDR3 loop: CASSSRGLGEQYF. Written as DNA, the CDR3 is TGTGCCAGCAGCTCCAGGGGGCTGGGCGAGCAGTACTTC.

The rearrangement joins TRBV7-3 to TRBJ2-3; 9 bases match TRBD1. The CDR3 contains 16 residues. V shed 2 bases, J shed 5 bases, and the junction held 8 bases outside the gene matches. The germline V gene has CDR1 SGHTA and CDR2 FQGTGA. The CDR3 sequence is CASSLQGQGRLDTQYF. CDR3 sequence (DNA): TGTGCCAGCAGCTTACAAGGACAGGGGAGATTAGATACGCAGTATTTT.

The chain uses TRBV3-1 (or the pseudogene TRBV3-2) and TRBJ2-1; 9 bases are shared with TRBD1. The CDR3 runs to 14 residues. V lost 7 bases, J lost 2 bases, and 3 bases stayed unmatched. The germline V gene has CDR1 LGHDT and CDR2 YNNKEL (reference sequence). The CDR3 region has the DNA TGTGCCAGCACCCGGGACAGGGCCTACAATGAGCAGTTCTTC. The encoded protein is CASTRDRAYNEQFF.

V is TRBV7-2 and J is TRBJ2-7; the D is unclear. Trimming left V 4 bases short and J 0 bases short, with 10 bases between. This CDR3 region has 14 residues. In germline, CDR1 is SGHTA, CDR2 FQGNSA. CDR3 sequence: CASSSTQYSYEQYF. The DNA of the CDR3 is TGTGCCAGCAGCTCCACACAGTACTCCTACGAGCAGTACTTC.

A note on this clone: At one end, the junction sequence differs from germline, possibly due to a read error. The rearrangement uses TRBV6-5 and TRBJ2-7, with TRBD2 identical over 9 bases. Germline lookup yields CDR1 MNHEY and CDR2 SVGAGI. CDR3 size: 11 residues. The CDR3: CFSGSRYEQYF. CDR3 coding DNA: TGCTTTAGCGGGAGTCGGTACGAGCAGTACTTC.

This chain links TRBV21-1 with TRBJ1-5. TRBV21-1 counts as a pseudogene. This CDR3 spans 16 amino acids. In DNA form, the CDR3 reads TGTGCCAGCAGCAACGATTACCGGGGGAGCAATCAGCCCCAGCATTTT. Amino acids: CASSNDYRGSNQPQHF.

The chain is built from TRBV30 and TRBJ2-1, with 9 bases identical to TRBD2. Germline-derived CDR1 and CDR2 are GTSNPN and SVGIG (reference sequence). The CDR3 sequence is 15 residues long. V lost 1 base, J lost 0 bases, and 1 base stayed unmatched. DNA of the CDR3: TGTGCCTGGAGTGGACTAGCGGACTCCTACAATGAGCAGTTCTTC. It is translated as CAWSGLADSYNEQFF.

J is TRBJ2-2 and V is TRBV28; D might be TRBD2 (6 bases). The CDR3 consists of 15 residues. Germline V gives CDR1 MDHEN, CDR2 SYDVKM. The V gene lost 5 bases and the J gene lost 4 bases, with 14 bases spanning the gap. The CDR3 reads CASSTPSDPTGELFF. The CDR3 DNA reads TGTGCCAGCAGTACTCCTAGCGATCCCACCGGGGAGCTGTTTTTT.

The chain is built from TRBV27 and TRBJ1-5; a possible D gene is TRBD1 (5 bases). The germline V gene encodes CDR1 MNHEY and CDR2 SMNVEV (reference sequence). The CDR3 spans 13 residues. V lost 8 bases to trimming and J lost 7 bases, with 15 bases between them. Written as DNA, the CDR3 is TGTGCCAGCGCCCGGGAGCAGGGACAGCCCCAGCATTTT. This gives the protein CASAREQGQPQHF.

The V gene is TRBV19, the J gene TRBJ1-1; the match to TRBD1 covers 7 bases. This CDR3 is built from 13 residues. V dropped 4 bases and J dropped 6; count of bases not matched to a gene: 5. CDR1 is LNHDA, CDR2 SQIVND, per germline (reference sequence). The CDR3 region is CASSTSTGSEAFF. The CDR3, as DNA: TGTGCCAGTAGTACCTCGACAGGGTCTGAAGCTTTCTTT.

V and J are TRBV21-1 and TRBJ2-7; TRBD2, the D gene given by the table, was not confirmed from the DNA. TRBV21-1 is an annotated pseudogene. This CDR3 region has 12 residues. CDR3 loop: CASSKLAAEQYF. The CDR3 DNA is TGTGCCAGCAGCAAATTAGCCGCCGAGCAGTACTTC.

The rearrangement uses TRBV30 and TRBJ2-1, with no clear D. V was shortened by 1 base and J by 10 bases, with 11 bases between the two germline ends. CDR1 and CDR2 from the germline V gene are GTSNPN and SVGIG (reference sequence). This CDR3 contains 12 residues. The CDR3 region is CAWSDTTPEQFF. CDR3 DNA sequence: TGTGCCTGGAGTGACACTACCCCCGAGCAGTTCTTC.

This clone appeared a single time. The chain employs TRBV28 and TRBJ1-1, with no clear D. The ends were cut back, 7 bases at V and 4 bases at J, with 19 bases in the middle. The CDR3 extends over 15 amino acids. Germline lookup yields CDR1 MDHEN and CDR2 SYDVKM. Here the CDR3 DNA reads TGTGCCAGCACCCTAGGTCCAGAAAGCGCCACTGAAGCTTTCTTT. Protein: CASTLGPESATEAFF.

The chain employs TRBV30 and TRBJ2-5, with 7 positions matching TRBD2. V gave up 4 bases and J gave up 5 bases; unmatched junction bases: 10. The CDR3 totals 14 residues. Germline lookup yields CDR1 GTSNPN and CDR2 SVGIG (reference sequence). CDR3 bases: TGTGCCTGGAACCTGGGGGTCGGGGGGGAGACCCAGTACTTC. The encoded protein is CAWNLGVGGETQYF.

The rearrangement links TRBV6-4 to TRBJ1-6; perhaps TRBD1 as D (6 bases). Germline assignment: CDR1 MRHNA and CDR2 SNTAGT. Trimming pared 3 bases from V and 5 bases from J, leaving 8 bases between. The CDR3 sequence is 14 residues long. Here the CDR3 reads CASSEQGDNSPLHF. CDR3 DNA: TGTGCCAGCAGTGAACAGGGAGATAATTCACCCCTCCACTTT.

This clone was picked up a small number of times. The genes are TRBV28 and TRBJ1-1, with 9 nucleotides matching TRBD1. Trimming at V came to 5 bases and at J to 8 bases, leaving 3 bases not matched to a gene. The germline gives CDR1 MDHEN, CDR2 SYDVKM. This CDR3 spans 12 amino acids. CDR3 in amino acids: CASSPTGGEAFF. The CDR3 nucleotides read TGTGCCAGCAGTCCGACAGGGGGGGAAGCTTTCTTT.

CDR3: CASSSWRAGANYGYTF. In nucleotides, the CDR3 is TGTGCCAGTAGTAGCTGGCGGGCAGGGGCGAACTATGGCTACACCTTC. This chain joins TRBV19 and TRBJ1-2, with D tentatively TRBD1 (6 bases). This CDR3 is built from 16 residues. CDR1 and CDR2 (germline): LNHDA, SQIVND (reference sequence). With 4 bases removed from V and 2 bases from J, the gap between germline ends came to 17 bases.

The rearrangement uses TRBV3-1 (or the pseudogene TRBV3-2) and TRBJ2-1, with 13 bases aligning to TRBD2. Trimming took 2 bases from V and 0 from J; bases not matched to a gene: 7. The CDR3 is made up of 19 amino acids. Germline V CDR1 and CDR2: LGHDT, YNNKEL (reference sequence). For the CDR3, the DNA is TGTGCCAGCAGCCAACTCACTAGCGGGAGGGGGAGCTCCTACAATGAGCAGTTCTTC. Amino acid sequence: CASSQLTSGRGSSYNEQFF.